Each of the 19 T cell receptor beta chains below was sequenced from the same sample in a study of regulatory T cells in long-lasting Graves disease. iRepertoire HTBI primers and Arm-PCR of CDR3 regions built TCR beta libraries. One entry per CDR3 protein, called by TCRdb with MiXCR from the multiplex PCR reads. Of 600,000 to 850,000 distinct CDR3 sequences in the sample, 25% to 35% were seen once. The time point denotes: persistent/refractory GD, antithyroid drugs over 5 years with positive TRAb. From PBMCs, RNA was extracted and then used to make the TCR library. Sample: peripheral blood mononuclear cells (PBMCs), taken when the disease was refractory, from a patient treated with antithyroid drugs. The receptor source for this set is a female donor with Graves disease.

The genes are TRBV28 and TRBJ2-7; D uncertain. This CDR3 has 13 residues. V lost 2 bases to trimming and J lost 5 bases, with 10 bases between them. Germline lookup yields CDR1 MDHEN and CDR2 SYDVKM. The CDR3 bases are TGTGCCAGCAGTTTAGTAGGTCCCAACGAGCAGTACTTC. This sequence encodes CASSLVGPNEQYF.

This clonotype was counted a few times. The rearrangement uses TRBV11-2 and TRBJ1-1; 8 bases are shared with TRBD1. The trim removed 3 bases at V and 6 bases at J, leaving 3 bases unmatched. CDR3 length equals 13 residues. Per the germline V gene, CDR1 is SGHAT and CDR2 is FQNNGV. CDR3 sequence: CASSFQTGAEAFF. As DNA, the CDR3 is TGTGCCAGCAGCTTCCAGACAGGGGCTGAAGCTTTCTTT. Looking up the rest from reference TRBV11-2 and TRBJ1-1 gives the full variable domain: EAGVAQSPRYKIIEKRQSVAFWCNPISGHATLYWYQQILGQGPKLLIQFQNNGVVDDSQLPKDRFSAERLKGVDSTLKIQPAKLEDSAVYLCASSFQTGAEAFFGQGTRLTVV.

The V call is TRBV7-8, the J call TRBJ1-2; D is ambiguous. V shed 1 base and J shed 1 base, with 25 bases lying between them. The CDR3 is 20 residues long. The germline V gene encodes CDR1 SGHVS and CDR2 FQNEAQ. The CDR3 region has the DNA TGTGCCAGCAGCTTAGGCACTCCCGTACGGCCAGAGAGACATAACTATGGCTACACCTTC. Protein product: CASSLGTPVRPERHNYGYTF.

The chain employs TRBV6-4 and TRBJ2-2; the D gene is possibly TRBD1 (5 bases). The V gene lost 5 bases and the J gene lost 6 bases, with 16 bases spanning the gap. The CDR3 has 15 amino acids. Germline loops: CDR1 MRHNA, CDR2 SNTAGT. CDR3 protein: CASSPRPRGSGELFF. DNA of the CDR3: TGTGCCAGCAGTCCTCGACCTAGGGGATCCGGGGAGCTGTTTTTT.

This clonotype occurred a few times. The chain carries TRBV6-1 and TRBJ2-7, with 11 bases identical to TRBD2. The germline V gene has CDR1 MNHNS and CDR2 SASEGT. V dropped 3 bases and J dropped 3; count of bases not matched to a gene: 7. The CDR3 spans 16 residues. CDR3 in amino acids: CASSDYSGRALYEQYF. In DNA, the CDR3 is TGTGCCAGCAGTGATTATAGCGGGAGGGCCCTCTACGAGCAGTACTTC.

The CDR3 nucleotides are TGTGCCAGCAGGATTACACAGGGGATGGATCAGCCCCAGCATTTT. It codes for CASRITQGMDQPQHF. The rearrangement uses TRBV6-1 and TRBJ1-5, with 7 bases matching TRBD1. The CDR3 is made up of 15 amino acids. The V gene's germline CDR1 is MNHNS and CDR2 SASEGT. V was clipped by 6 bases and J by 5 bases; unmatched bases: 10.

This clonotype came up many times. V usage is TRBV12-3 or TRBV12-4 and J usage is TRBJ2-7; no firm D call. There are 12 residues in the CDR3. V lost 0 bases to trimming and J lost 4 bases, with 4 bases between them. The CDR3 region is CASSLAIYEQYF. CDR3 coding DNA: TGTGCCAGCAGTTTAGCGATTTACGAGCAGTACTTC.

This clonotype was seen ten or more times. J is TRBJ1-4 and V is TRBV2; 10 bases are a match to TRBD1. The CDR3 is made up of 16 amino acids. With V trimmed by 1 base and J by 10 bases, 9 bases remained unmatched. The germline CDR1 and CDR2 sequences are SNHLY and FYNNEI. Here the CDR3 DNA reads TGTGCCAGCAGTGAAGACCGGACAGGGGGACAAGGAAAACTGTTTTTT. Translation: CASSEDRTGGQGKLFF. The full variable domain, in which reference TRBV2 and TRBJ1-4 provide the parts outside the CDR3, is EPEVTQTPSHQVTQMGQEVILRCVPISNHLYFYWYRQILGQKVEFLVSFYNNEISEKSEIFDDQFSVERPDGSNFTLKIRSTKLEDSAMYFCASSEDRTGGQGKLFFGSGTQLSVL.

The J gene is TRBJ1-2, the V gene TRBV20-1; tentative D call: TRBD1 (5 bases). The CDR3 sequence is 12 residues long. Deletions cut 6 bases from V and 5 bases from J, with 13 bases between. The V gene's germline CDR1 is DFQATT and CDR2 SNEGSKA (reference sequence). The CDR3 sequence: CSAAAGQYGYTF. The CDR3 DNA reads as TGCAGTGCGGCGGCAGGGCAGTATGGCTACACCTTC.

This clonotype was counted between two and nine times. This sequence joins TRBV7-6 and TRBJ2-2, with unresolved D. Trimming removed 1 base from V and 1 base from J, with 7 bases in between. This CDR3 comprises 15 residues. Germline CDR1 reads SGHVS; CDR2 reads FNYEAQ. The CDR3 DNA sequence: TGTGCCAGCAGCTTAGGGCCGAGGAACACCGGGGAGCTGTTTTTT. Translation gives CASSLGPRNTGELFF.

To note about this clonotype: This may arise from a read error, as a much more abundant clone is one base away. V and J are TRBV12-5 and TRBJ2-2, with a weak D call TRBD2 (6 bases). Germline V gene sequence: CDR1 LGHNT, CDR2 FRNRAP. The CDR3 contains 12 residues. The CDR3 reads CASGPSGGEPFF. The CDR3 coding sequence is TGTGCTAGTGGTCCCTCGGGCGGGGAGCCGTTTTTT.

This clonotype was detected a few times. Written as DNA, the CDR3 is TGTGCCAGCAGCTTATTGGCAGATACCTACGAGCAGTACTTC. Amino acids: CASSLLADTYEQYF. The chain links TRBV7-9 to TRBJ2-7; D is unclear. The V end lost 2 bases, the J end lost 2 bases, and 10 bases lay between the germline ends. In germline, CDR1 is SEHNR, CDR2 FQNEAQ (reference sequence). The CDR3 contains 14 residues.

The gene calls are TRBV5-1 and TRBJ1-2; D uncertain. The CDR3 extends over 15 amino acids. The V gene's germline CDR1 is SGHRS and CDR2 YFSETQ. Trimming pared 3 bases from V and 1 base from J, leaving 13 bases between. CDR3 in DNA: TGCGCCAGCAGCTCCGATGTTGCCAGTAACTATGGCTACACCTTC. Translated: CASSSDVASNYGYTF.

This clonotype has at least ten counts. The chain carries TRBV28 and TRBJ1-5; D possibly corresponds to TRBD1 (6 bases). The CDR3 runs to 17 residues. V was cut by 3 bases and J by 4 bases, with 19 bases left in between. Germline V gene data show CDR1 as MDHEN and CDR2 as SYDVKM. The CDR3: CASSLGGLQEGNQPQHF. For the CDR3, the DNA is TGTGCCAGCAGTTTGGGGGGGCTACAGGAAGGGAATCAGCCCCAGCATTTT. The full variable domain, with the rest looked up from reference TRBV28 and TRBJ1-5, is DVKVTQSSRYLVKRTGEKVFLECVQDMDHENMFWYRQDPGLGLRLIYFSYDVKMKEKGDIPEGYSVSREKKERFSLILESASTNQTSMYLCASSLGGLQEGNQPQHFGDGTRLSIL.

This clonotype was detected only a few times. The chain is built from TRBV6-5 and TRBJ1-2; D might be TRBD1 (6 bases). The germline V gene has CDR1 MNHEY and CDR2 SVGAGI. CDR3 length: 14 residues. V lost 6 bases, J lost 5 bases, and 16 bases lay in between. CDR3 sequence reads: CASSYRAYLYGYTF. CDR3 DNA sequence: TGTGCCAGCAGCTACAGGGCCTATCTATATGGCTACACCTTC.

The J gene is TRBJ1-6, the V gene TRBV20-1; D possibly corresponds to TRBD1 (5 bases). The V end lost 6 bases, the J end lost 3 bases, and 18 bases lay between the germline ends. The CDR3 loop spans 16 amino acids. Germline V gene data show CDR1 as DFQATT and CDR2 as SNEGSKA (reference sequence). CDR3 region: CSAPNRRGDYNSPLHF. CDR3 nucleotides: TGCAGTGCACCCAATCGACGGGGCGACTATAATTCACCCCTCCACTTT.

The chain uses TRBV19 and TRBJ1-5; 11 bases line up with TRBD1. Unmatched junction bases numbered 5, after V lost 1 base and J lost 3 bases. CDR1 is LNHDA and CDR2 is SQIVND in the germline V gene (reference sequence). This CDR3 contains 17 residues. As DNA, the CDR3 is TGTGCCAGTAGTATAGGGACAGGGGGCGCGGTCAATCAGCCCCAGCATTTT. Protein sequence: CASSIGTGGAVNQPQHF.

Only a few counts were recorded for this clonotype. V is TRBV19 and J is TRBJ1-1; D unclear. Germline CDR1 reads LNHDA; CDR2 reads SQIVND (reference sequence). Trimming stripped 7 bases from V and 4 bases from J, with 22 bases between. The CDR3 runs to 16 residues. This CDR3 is CASTTKSGRVGTEAFF. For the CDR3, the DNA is TGTGCCAGTACCACTAAATCGGGGAGGGTCGGCACTGAAGCTTTCTTT.

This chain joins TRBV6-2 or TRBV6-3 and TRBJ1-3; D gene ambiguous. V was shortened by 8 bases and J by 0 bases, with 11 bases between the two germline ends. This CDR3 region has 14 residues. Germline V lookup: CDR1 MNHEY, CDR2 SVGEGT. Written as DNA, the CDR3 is TGTGCCAGCCCCAAGGATCTCTCTGGAAACACCATATATTTT. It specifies CASPKDLSGNTIYF.